The 3 T cell receptor beta chains given below trace back to one sample, sequenced in a study of T cell responses to AZD1222 COVID-19 vaccine. The protocol was immunoSEQ multiplex PCR, while the TCRdb copy is restricted to in-frame clones and leaves out a portion. The sample has 150,000 to 200,000 clones, approximately 90% seen once. The sequencing used peripheral blood, collected on day 0 of AZD1222 vaccination. These receptors originate from an adult in good health.

This chain joins TRBV7-2 and TRBJ1-4, with 7 bases lining up with TRBD1. J gave up 3 bases and V 5 bases, and 6 bases lay outside the gene matches. The germline CDR1 and CDR2 sequences are SGHTA and FQGNSA. CDR3 length: 15 amino acids. CDR3 sequence: CASSPQTGSNEKLFF. Written as DNA, the CDR3 is TGTGCCAGCAGCCCCCAGACAGGGTCTAATGAAAAACTGTTTTTT.

The CDR3 protein is CASSLAGVETQYF. For the CDR3, the DNA is TGTGCCAGCAGCCTAGCGGGGGTGGAGACCCAGTACTTC. The chain uses TRBV12-3 or TRBV12-4 and TRBJ2-5; 10 bases match TRBD2. With V trimmed by 6 bases and J by 5 bases, 3 bases remained unmatched. This CDR3 spans 13 amino acids.

The chain carries TRBV5-1 and TRBJ2-5, with 7 bases matching TRBD1. The CDR3 length is 15 residues. V shed 0 bases and J 0 bases; nucleotides not matched to a gene: 2. Germline CDR1 SGHRS, CDR2 YFSETQ. The CDR3 nucleotides read TGCGCCAGCAGCTTGGGGACAGGACACCAAGAGACCCAGTACTTC. Its protein is CASSLGTGHQETQYF.